The 7 T cell receptor beta chains reported below all come from one sample, sequenced in a study of blood T cell repertoires in COVID-19. Using immunoSEQ multiplex PCR, the repertoire was profiled, and TCRdb retains in-frame clones only, with some absent. The sample records about 210,000 clones, 83% being singletons. The sample was peripheral blood. These receptors were obtained from a middle-aged woman with active or convalescent COVID-19.

The chain recombines TRBV11-3 with TRBJ2-1, with a tentative D call TRBD1 (5 bases). This CDR3 comprises 15 residues. V was cut by 11 bases and J by 1 base, with 18 bases left in between. Germline CDR1 is SGHNT and CDR2 is YENEEA. The CDR3 DNA reads TGTGCCGTCTCTAGGGCAGGGCGTTCCTACAATGAGCAGTTCTTC. Its translation is CAVSRAGRSYNEQFF.

This clone was counted a few times. V and J are TRBV5-6 and TRBJ1-5; 7 nucleotides match TRBD1. The CDR3 covers 14 residues. CDR1 SGHDT and CDR2 YYEEEE come from the germline V gene. V gave up 4 bases and J gave up 3 bases; unmatched junction bases: 4. DNA for the CDR3: TGTGCCAGCAGCCGGGACAGACACAATCAGCCCCAGCATTTT. Its translation: CASSRDRHNQPQHF.

The chain employs TRBV21-1 and TRBJ1-2; whether TRBD1, the table's D call, matches the DNA was not checked. TRBV21-1 has pseudogene status. The CDR3 is 13 amino acids. In DNA form, the CDR3 reads TGTGCCAGCAGCAAAAGACAGCTACCCGGCTACACCTTC. Translating gives CASSKRQLPGYTF.

The rearrangement links TRBV27 to TRBJ1-5; 7 bases align to TRBD1. The germline V gene encodes CDR1 MNHEY and CDR2 SMNVEV (reference sequence). Trimming at V came to 3 bases and at J to 3 bases, leaving 8 bases not matched to a gene. The CDR3 has 16 residues. CDR3 bases: TGTGCCAGCAGTTTTAAGGGGGCCCGCCCCAATCAGCCCCAGCATTTT. Its translation is CASSFKGARPNQPQHF.

This clone was found a few times. The chain recombines TRBV4-2 with TRBJ2-1; a weak D match, TRBD1 (6 bases). Germline CDR1 LGHNA, CDR2 YNFKEQ. The CDR3 is made up of 14 amino acids. V lost 1 base, J lost 3 bases, and 7 bases lay in between. CDR3 nucleotides: TGTGCCAGCAGCCAAGTAGGGGGCTACAATGAGCAGTTCTTC. Protein: CASSQVGGYNEQFF.

This clone was recorded only once. The germline gene is not matched at one end of the junction; a read error may be the cause. The V call is TRBV7-8, the J call TRBJ1-1; 7 nucleotides align to TRBD1. The CDR3 contains 13 residues. Per the germline V gene, CDR1 is SGHVS and CDR2 is FQNEAQ. CDR3 region: CASSQTGNAEAFF. The CDR3 DNA follows: TGTGCCAGCAGCCAGACAGGGAACGCTGAAGCTTTCTTT.

This clone was found once. The chain recombines TRBV24-1 with TRBJ1-5; no definite D call. Germline-derived CDR1 and CDR2 are KGHDR and SFDVKD. The V gene lost 3 bases and the J gene lost 4 bases, with 15 bases spanning the gap. The CDR3 is 16 amino acids. CDR3 sequence reads: CATSDRSVGGNQPQHF. CDR3 nucleotides: TGTGCCACCAGTGATAGAAGCGTCGGAGGTAATCAGCCCCAGCATTTT.